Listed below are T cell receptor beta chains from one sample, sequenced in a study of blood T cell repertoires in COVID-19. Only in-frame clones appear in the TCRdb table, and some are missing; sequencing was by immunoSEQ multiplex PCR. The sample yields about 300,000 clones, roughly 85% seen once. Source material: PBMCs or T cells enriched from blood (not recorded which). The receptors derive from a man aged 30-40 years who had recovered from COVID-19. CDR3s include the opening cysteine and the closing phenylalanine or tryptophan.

CASSQGQGAFGELFF,15,TRBV11-3
CASMDRAFLSNQPQHF,16,TRBV27
CASSEALPRGLYGNQPQHF,19,TRBV6-1
CASTPGVQNEKLFF,14,TRBV2
CASSQVEGNSPLHF,14,TRBV3-1/TRBV3-2
CASSKTASNQPQHF,14,TRBV3-1/TRBV3-2
CASSPQLGPSPLHF,14,TRBV27
CAISLTGTYEQYF,13,TRBV10-3
CASSVAQRQGAGNTIYF,17,TRBV9
CASSSGQGGGNTIYF,15,TRBV19
CASSLGQRWGVNTEAFF,17,TRBV5-1
CASSSRQVYNEQFF,14,TRBV13
CAISEDTGTGGPYSGNTIYF,20,TRBV10-3
CASSQAGTSQETQYF,15,TRBV4-2
CASSQDALTSGGNEQFF,17,TRBV3-1/TRBV3-2
CATSREGAVGTGELFF,16,TRBV15
CASSGTGVTGELFF,14,TRBV19
CASSTGQGTPEAFF,14,TRBV19
CAWDGGQNLLSYTF,14,TRBV30
CASSYWTSGTDTQYF,15,TRBV6-5
CASRAWTGIGEKLFF,15,TRBV2
CASSLGLDNYGYTF,14,TRBV4-3
CATSKRTSGGLYLTYEQYF,19,TRBV15
CASSSGTGDEKLFF,14,TRBV2
CASSLDKYTEAFF,13,TRBV7-8
CASSHGRTGDNEQFF,15,TRBV4-3
CASGESGLATDTQYF,15,TRBV6-4
CASSPGRRGNTEAFF,15,TRBV18
CARWDRGEGYTF,12,TRBV6-5
CASIRGHIPEAFF,13,TRBV2
CASISTGEKSYGYTF,15,TRBV6-5
CASSPSTGGLAEAFF,15,TRBV18